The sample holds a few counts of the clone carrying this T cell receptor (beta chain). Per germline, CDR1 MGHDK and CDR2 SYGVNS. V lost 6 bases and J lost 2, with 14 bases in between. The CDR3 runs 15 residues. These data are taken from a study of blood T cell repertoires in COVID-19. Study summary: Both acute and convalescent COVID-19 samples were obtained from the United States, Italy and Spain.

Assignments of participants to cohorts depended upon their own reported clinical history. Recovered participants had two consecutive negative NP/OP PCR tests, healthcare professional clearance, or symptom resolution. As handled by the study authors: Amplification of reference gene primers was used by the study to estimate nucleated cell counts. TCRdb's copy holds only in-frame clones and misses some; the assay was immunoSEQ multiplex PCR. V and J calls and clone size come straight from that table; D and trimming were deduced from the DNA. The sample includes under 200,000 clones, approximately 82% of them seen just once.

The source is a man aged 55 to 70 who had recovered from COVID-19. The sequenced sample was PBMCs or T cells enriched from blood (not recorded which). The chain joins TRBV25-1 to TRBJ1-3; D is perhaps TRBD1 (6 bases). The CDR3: CASSRGGFPGNTIYF. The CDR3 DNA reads TGTGCCAGCAGCCGGGGGGGCTTTCCTGGAAACACCATATATTTT.